This TCR beta chain comes out of a study of T cell clonality in common variable immunodeficiency. Findings and caveats of the study: In common variable immunodeficiency, TCR beta chains reportedly carried fewer deletions and N-nucleotide insertions.

This clone was observed many times. As yet, its antigen is unknown. Profiled with immunoSEQ multiplex PCR; TCRdb holds only in-frame clones, not every one. Recorded here are about 35,000 clones, none singletons. This clonotype originated in a human donor with common variable immunodeficiency. What was sequenced was peripheral blood mononuclear cells.

The DNA read from the CDR3 is TGTGCCAGTAGTATCCGATCGGGACAGACGAACACTGAA. Its protein product is CASSIRSGQTNTE. The full CDR3 sequence reads CASSIRSGQTNTEAFF. The chain uses TRBV19 and TRBJ1-1, with 7 bases fitting TRBD1. The sequence runs out 3 residues before the end of the CDR3; the remainder is reconstructed from the germline J gene. Germline loops: CDR1 LNHDA, CDR2 SQIVND (reference sequence). This CDR3 is built from 16 residues. V lost 3 bases and J lost 1; bases outside the gene matches: 8.